The T cell receptor (beta chain) described here comes from a study of OX40 agonist ivuxolimab in advanced cancers. About the investigation overall: The costimulatory receptor OX40 (CD134) was targeted by ivuxolimab, a fully human IgG2 agonistic monoclonal antibody. Intravenous ivuxolimab was administered to patients every 2 weeks at six dose levels: 0.01, 0.1, 0.3, 1.5, 3 and 10 mg/kg. Of the approximately 54 patients in dose escalation, 19 had hepatocellular carcinoma, about 15 had melanoma, 9 had renal cell carcinoma and 9 had head and neck cancer. In the dose-escalation cohort, approximately 82% of patients were male, and the mean age was approximately 60 years, with a range of about 23 to 85. Patients were allowed to have had prior anti-PD-1, anti-PD-L1 or anti-CTLA-4 therapy, and approximately 41% of the dose-escalation patients had previously received checkpoint inhibitors. Partial responses occurred in three dose-escalation patients: two with cutaneous melanoma and one with hepatocellular carcinoma. Peripheral TCRbeta sequencing aimed to test whether ivuxolimab altered TCR sequence diversity and caused clonal T-cell expansion. The paper reports the monotherapy dose-escalation portion (N = 52 patients) of the phase I ivuxolimab trial.

About this clone: Which antigen it targets is not known. No qualities accompany the bases; no much larger clone lies one base away.

Genomic DNA was extracted from sorted cells for sequencing of the TCRbeta CDR3 region. TCRbeta CDR3 regions were sequenced using the immunoSEQ Assay. TCRdb stores this immuneACCESS table with in-frame sequences only. Part of the clones is absent; in the studies checked, under half of the shortfall reflects unresolved V genes, and no reason is known for the rest. Here the sample has around 60,000 clones; 75% to 85% occur a single time. The ten largest clones take up 2% to 2.5% of the sample. The trial excluded patients who had a history of autoimmune disease or were on systemic immunosuppression. Peripheral blood for TCR sequencing was collected from all dose cohorts at baseline, on cycle 4 day 1, and on cycle 7 day 1. The samples were drawn from a first-in-human, open-label, multicenter phase I dose-escalation trial of ivuxolimab. Adults with locally advanced or metastatic head and neck squamous cell, hepatocellular, melanoma or renal cell carcinoma were enrolled in the trial. CD4+ and CD8+ T cells were sorted separately from peripheral blood before TCR sequencing.

On the study overall, not on this receptor specifically: At doses of 0.1 to 3.0 mg/kg, clonal expansion of both CD4+ and CD8+ T cells in blood was seen between baseline and week 6. Partial responders in the 0.1-3.0 mg/kg groups had among the lowest normalized peripheral clonal expansion, especially among CD8+ T cells. After ivuxolimab, CD8+ T cells had more expanded clones than CD4+ T cells on average. Low levels of normalized T-cell clonal expansion were also seen in some patients who did not respond. Antigen specificity was not determined for the clonally expanded peripheral T cells.

Spanning cysteine to phenylalanine, the CDR3 consists of 14 amino acids. Just CDR3 DNA is preserved here, 42 bases in frame from base 1. Trimming costs V 5 bases and J 4 bases, and their ends lie 11 bases apart. The germline V gene (reference sequence) yields LNHDA for CDR1 and SQIVND for CDR2. The origin of this receptor is an adult with an advanced solid tumor such as melanoma, head and neck, liver or kidney cancer. The chain is encoded by TRBV19 joined to TRBJ1-4, with TRBD1 as a weak D call on 5 bases. Sequenced material: CD4+ or CD8+ T cells sorted from blood, taken in a trial of the OX40 agonist ivuxolimab. Here is the DNA: TGTGCCAGTAGTTTCGACAGCCTTAATGAAAAACTGTTTTTT. This yields the protein CASSFDSLNEKLFF. When the CDR3 is completed using the reference TRBV19 and TRBJ1-4 genes on either side, the full variable domain is DGGITQSPKYLFRKEGQNVTLSCEQNLNHDAMYWYRQDPGQGLRLIYYSQIVNDFQKGDIAEGYSVSREKKESFPLTVTSAQKNPTAFYLCASSFDSLNEKLFFGSGTQLSVL.